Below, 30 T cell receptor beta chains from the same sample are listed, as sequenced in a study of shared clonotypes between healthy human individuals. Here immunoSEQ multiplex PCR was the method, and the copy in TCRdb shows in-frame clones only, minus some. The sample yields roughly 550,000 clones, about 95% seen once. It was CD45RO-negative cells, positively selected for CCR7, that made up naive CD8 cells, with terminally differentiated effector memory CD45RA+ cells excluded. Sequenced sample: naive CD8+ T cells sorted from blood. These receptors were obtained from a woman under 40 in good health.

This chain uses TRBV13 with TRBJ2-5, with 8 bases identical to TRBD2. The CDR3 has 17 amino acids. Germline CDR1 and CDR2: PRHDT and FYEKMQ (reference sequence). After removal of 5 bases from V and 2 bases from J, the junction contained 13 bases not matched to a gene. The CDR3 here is CASSPGLVVSWQETQYF. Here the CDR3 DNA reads TGTGCCAGCAGCCCGGGACTAGTTGTTTCTTGGCAAGAGACCCAGTACTTC.

The CDR3: CASSPGAYEQYF. In DNA, the CDR3 is TGTGCCAGCAGCCCCGGCGCCTACGAGCAGTACTTC. The chain uses TRBV28 and TRBJ2-7; D not resolved. The germline V gene encodes CDR1 MDHEN and CDR2 SYDVKM. V lost 6 bases and J lost 2, with 8 bases in between. The CDR3 is 12 residues long.

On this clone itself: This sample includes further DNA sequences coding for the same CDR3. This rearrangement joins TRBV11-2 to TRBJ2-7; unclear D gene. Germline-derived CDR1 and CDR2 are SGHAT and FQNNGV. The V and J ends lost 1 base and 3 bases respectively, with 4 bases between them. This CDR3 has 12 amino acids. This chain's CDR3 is CASSLGLYEQYF. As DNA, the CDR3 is TGTGCCAGCAGCTTAGGCCTCTACGAGCAGTACTTC.

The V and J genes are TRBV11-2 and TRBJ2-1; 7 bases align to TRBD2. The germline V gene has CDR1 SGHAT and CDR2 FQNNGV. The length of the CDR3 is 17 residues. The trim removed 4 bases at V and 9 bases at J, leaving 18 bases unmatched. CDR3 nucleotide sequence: TGTGCCAGCAGCTCACCCCGCGGGAGTTCCCCGGTAGGTGAGCAGTTCTTC. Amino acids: CASSSPRGSSPVGEQFF. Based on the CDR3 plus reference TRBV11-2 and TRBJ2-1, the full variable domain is EAGVAQSPRYKIIEKRQSVAFWCNPISGHATLYWYQQILGQGPKLLIQFQNNGVVDDSQLPKDRFSAERLKGVDSTLKIQPAKLEDSAVYLCASSSPRGSSPVGEQFFGPGTRLTVL.

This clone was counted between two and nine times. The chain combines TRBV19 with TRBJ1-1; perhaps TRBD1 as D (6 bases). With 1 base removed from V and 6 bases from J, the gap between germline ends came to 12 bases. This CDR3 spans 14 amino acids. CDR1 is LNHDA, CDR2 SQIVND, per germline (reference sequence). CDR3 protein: CASSIVGGPAEAFF. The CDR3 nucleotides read TGTGCCAGTAGTATAGTGGGGGGGCCGGCTGAAGCTTTCTTT.

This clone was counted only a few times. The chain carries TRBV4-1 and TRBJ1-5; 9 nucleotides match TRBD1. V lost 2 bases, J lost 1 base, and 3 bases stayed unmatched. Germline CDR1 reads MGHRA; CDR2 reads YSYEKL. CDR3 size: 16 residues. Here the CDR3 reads CASSQSGQGSNQPQHF. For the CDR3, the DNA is TGCGCCAGCAGCCAATCGGGACAGGGAAGCAATCAGCCCCAGCATTTT.

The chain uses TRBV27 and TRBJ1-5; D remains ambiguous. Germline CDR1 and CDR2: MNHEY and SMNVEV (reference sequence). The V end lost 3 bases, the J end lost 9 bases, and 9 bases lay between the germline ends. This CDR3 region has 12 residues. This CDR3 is CASSFSHGPQHF. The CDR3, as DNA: TGTGCCAGCAGTTTTTCCCATGGGCCCCAGCATTTT.

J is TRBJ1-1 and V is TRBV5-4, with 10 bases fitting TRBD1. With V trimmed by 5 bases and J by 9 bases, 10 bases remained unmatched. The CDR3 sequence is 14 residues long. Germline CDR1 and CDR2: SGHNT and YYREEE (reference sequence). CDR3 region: CASSLTGGVSQAFF. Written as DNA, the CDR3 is TGTGCCAGCAGTTTGACAGGGGGCGTATCTCAAGCTTTCTTT.

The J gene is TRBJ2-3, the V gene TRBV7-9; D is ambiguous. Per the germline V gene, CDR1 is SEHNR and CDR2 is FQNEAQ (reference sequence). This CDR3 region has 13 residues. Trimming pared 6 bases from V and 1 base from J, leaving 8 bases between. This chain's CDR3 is CASSGPRTDTQYF. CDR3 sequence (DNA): TGTGCCAGCAGTGGACCACGCACAGATACGCAGTATTTT. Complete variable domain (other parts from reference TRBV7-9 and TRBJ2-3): DTGVSQNPRHKITKRGQNVTFRCDPISEHNRLYWYRQTLGQGPEFLTYFQNEAQLEKSRLLSDRFSAERPKGSFSTLEIQRTEQGDSAMYLCASSGPRTDTQYFGPGTRLTVL.

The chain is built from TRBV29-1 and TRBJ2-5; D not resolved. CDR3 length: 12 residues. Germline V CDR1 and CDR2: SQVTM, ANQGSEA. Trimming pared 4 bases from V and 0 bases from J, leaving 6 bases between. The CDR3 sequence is CSVVSNQETQYF. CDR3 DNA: TGCAGCGTTGTCTCGAACCAAGAGACCCAGTACTTC.

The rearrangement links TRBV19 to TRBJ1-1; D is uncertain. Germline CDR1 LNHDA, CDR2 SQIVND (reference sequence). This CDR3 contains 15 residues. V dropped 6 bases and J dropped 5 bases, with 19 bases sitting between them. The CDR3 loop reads CASSLSGGMRTEAFF. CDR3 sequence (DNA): TGTGCCAGTAGCCTCTCGGGCGGAATGAGGACTGAAGCTTTCTTT. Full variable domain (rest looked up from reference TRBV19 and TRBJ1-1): DGGITQSPKYLFRKEGQNVTLSCEQNLNHDAMYWYRQDPGQGLRLIYYSQIVNDFQKGDIAEGYSVSREKKESFPLTVTSAQKNPTAFYLCASSLSGGMRTEAFFGQGTRLTVV.

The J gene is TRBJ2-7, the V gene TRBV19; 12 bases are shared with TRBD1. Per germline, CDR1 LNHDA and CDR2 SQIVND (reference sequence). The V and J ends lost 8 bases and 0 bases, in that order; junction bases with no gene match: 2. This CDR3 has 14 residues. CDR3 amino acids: CASRDRGHSYEQYF. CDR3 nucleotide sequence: TGTGCCAGTCGGGACAGGGGGCACTCCTACGAGCAGTACTTC.

CDR3 sequence (DNA): TGTGCCAGCTCCTCGCCGGACTCCGCCTACGAGCAGTACTTC. Its protein is CASSSPDSAYEQYF. This chain uses TRBV6-6 with TRBJ2-7; TRBD2 might be the D (5 bases). This CDR3 contains 14 residues. Germline V CDR1 and CDR2: MNHNY, SVGAGI (reference sequence). Trimming removed 8 bases from V and 2 bases from J, with 16 bases in between.

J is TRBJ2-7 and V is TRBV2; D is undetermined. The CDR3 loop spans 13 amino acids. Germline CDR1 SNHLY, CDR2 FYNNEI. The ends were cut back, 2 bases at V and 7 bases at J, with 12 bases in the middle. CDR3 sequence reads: CASSERADGEQYF. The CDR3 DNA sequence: TGTGCCAGCAGTGAAAGGGCAGATGGGGAGCAGTACTTC. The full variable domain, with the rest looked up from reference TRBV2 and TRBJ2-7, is EPEVTQTPSHQVTQMGQEVILRCVPISNHLYFYWYRQILGQKVEFLVSFYNNEISEKSEIFDDQFSVERPDGSNFTLKIRSTKLEDSAMYFCASSERADGEQYFGPGTRLTVT.

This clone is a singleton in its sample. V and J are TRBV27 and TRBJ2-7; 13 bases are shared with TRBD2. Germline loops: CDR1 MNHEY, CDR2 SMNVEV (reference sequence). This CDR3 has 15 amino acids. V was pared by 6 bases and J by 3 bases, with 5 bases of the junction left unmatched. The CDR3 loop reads CASSITSGRVYEQYF. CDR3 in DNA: TGTGCCAGCAGCATCACTAGCGGGAGGGTCTACGAGCAGTACTTC.

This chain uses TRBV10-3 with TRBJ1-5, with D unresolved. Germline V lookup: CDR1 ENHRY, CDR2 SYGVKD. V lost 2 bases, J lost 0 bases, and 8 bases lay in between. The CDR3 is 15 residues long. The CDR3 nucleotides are TGTGCCATCAGTGAGGTCCCAGATAGCAATCAGCCCCAGCATTTT. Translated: CAISEVPDSNQPQHF.

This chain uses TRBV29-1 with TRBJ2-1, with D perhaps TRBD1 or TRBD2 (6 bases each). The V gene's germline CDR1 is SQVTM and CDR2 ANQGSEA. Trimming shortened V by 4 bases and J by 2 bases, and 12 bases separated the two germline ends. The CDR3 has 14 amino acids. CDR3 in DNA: TGCAGCGTTGGGGGGGCGGTAACCTACAATGAGCAGTTCTTC. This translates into CSVGGAVTYNEQFF.

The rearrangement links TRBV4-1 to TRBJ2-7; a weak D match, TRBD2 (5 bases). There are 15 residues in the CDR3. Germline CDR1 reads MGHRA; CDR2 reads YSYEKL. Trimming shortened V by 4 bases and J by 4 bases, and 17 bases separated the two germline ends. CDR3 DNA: TGCGCCAGCAGCCCGTCGGACTTGAGGGCGTACGAGCAGTACTTC. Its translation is CASSPSDLRAYEQYF.

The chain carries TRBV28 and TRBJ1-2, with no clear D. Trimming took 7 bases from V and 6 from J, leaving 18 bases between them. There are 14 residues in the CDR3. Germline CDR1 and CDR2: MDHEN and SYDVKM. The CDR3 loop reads CASTKDAGWNGYTF. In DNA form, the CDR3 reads TGTGCCAGCACCAAGGACGCAGGATGGAATGGCTACACCTTC.

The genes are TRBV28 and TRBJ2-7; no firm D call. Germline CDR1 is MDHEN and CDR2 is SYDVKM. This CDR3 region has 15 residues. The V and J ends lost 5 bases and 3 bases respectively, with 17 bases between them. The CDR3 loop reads CASSDVPRGVYEQYF. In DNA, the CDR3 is TGTGCCAGCAGTGACGTTCCGCGTGGAGTCTACGAGCAGTACTTC.

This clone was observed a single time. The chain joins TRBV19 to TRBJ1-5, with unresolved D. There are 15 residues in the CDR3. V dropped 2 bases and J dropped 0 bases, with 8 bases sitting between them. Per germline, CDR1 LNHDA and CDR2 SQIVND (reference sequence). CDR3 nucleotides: TGTGCCAGTAGTATAACTATGGATAGCAATCAGCCCCAGCATTTT. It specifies CASSITMDSNQPQHF.

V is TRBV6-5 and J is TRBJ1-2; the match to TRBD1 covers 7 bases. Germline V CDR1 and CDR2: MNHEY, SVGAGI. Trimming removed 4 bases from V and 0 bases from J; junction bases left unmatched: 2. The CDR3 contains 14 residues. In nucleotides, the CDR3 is TGTGCCAGCAGTTTACAGGGGACTAACTATGGCTACACCTTC. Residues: CASSLQGTNYGYTF.

CDR3 sequence reads: CASSWGQGGYEQYF. The CDR3 DNA reads as TGTGCCAGCAGCTGGGGACAGGGAGGCTACGAGCAGTACTTC. The chain uses TRBV5-4 and TRBJ2-7; TRBD1 aligns across 9 bases. Trimming cost V 3 bases and J 3 bases; bases outside gene matches: 4. This CDR3 has 14 residues. Germline assignment: CDR1 SGHNT and CDR2 YYREEE (reference sequence).

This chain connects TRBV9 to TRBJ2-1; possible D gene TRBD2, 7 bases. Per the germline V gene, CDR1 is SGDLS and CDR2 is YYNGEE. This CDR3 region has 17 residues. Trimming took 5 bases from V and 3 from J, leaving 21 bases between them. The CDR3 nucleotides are TGTGCCAGCAGTCTTGGAGGGGGGGGATCCCTCTACAATGAGCAGTTCTTC. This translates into CASSLGGGGSLYNEQFF.

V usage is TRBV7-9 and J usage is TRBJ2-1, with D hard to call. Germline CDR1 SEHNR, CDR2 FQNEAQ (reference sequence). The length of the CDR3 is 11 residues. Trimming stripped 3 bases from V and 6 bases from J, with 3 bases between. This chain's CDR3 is CASSFTNEQFF. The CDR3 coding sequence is TGTGCCAGCAGCTTTACCAATGAGCAGTTCTTC.

The CDR3 sequence: CASSLVAGRYNEQFF. The CDR3 region has the DNA TGTGCCAGCAGTTTAGTAGCGGGAAGATACAATGAGCAGTTCTTC. The rearrangement uses TRBV27 and TRBJ2-1; 8 nucleotides align to TRBD2. J lost 4 bases, V lost 2 bases, and 4 bases had no gene match. CDR3 size: 15 residues. From germline, CDR1 is MNHEY and CDR2 SMNVEV (reference sequence).

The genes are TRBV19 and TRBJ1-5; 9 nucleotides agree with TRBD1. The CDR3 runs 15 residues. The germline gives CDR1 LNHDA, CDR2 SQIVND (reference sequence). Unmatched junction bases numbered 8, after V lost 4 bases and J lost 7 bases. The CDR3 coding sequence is TGTGCCAGTAGTACGAGTGGACAGGGGCGGCAGCCCCAGCATTTT. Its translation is CASSTSGQGRQPQHF.

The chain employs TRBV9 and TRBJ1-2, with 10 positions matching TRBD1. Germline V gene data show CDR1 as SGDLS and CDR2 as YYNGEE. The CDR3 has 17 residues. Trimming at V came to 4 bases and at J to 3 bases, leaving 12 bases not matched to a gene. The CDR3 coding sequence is TGTGCCAGCAGCTCAGGACAGGGGGAGACTCCTGACTATGGCTACACCTTC. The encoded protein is CASSSGQGETPDYGYTF.

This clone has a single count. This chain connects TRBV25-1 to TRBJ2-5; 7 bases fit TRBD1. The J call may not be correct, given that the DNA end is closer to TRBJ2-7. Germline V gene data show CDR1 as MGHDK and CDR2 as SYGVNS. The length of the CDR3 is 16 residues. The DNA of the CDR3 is TGTGCCAGCCCAACGTTCTCCAGGGGGATCTCCTACGAGCAGTACTTC. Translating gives CASPTFSRGISYEQYF.

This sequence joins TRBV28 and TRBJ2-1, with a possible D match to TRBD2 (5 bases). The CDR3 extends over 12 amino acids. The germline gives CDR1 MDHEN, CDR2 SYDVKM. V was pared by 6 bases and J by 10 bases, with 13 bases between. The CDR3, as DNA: TGTGCCAGCAGCATGAACAGAGGGGAGCAGTTCTTC. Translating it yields CASSMNRGEQFF.